This T cell receptor (beta chain) was sequenced during a study of blood T cell repertoires in COVID-19. Study context: The origin of the acute and convalescent COVID-19 samples was the United States, Italy and Spain. PBMCs, B-cell-depleted T cells, or T cells provided the cDNA or gDNA that made up the material.

Methods used by the authors: Estimated nucleated cell counts came from reference gene primer amplification. Assay: immunoSEQ multiplex PCR; the TCRdb copy retains only in-frame clones and omits some. Clone size and the V and J calls come from that table; the DNA yielded D and trimming. The sample shows a few hundred thousand clones, 85% to 90% of them seen only once. Germline CDR1 is LGHNA and CDR2 is YSLEER. V lost 4 bases, J lost 6 bases, and 12 bases stayed unmatched. This CDR3 is 16 amino acids long. V and J are TRBV4-3 and TRBJ2-3, with 8 bases aligning to TRBD2. The source of this sequence is a woman aged 40 to 55 who had recovered from COVID-19. Specimen: peripheral blood. The CDR3 region has the DNA TGCGCCAGCAGCCTCTCGGAGAGCGGGAGCTTGGATACGCAGTATTTT. Protein product: CASSLSESGSLDTQYF.